This T cell receptor beta chain was identified during a study of blood T cell repertoires in COVID-19. This CDR3 has 14 residues. Between the trimmed V and J ends, which lost 1 base and 4 bases, there was a span of 11 bases. Germline V gene lookup returns CDR1 MGHRA and CDR2 YSYEKL. Sequencing was performed with immunoSEQ multiplex PCR; in TCRdb, only in-frame clones are kept and a portion is missing. The sample yields about 120,000 clones, roughly 80% seen once. The chain combines TRBV4-1 with TRBJ2-7, with D uncertain. Sequences were obtained from peripheral blood. The source of this sequence is a human donor in a cohort sampled during active COVID-19. The CDR3 DNA follows: TGCGCCAGCAGCCAAGCAAGTTTGAGGTACGAGCAGTACTTC. Its protein product is CASSQASLRYEQYF.